This record looks at one T cell receptor beta chain sequence and its context. This record belongs to a study of tumor T cells in aggressive B-cell lymphoma. Assay used: immunoSEQ multiplex PCR; TCRdb lists only in-frame clones, some missing. In the table there are around 1,500 clones, roughly 89% of which are singletons. The receptor was isolated from an adult with diffuse large B cell lymphoma. Sequencing was carried out using tumor tissue.

This CDR3 is CASSSPVEGGSEQYF. The CDR3 DNA is TGCGCCAGCAGCTCCCCAGTGGAGGGTGGAAGCGAGCAGTACTTC. The V gene is TRBV5-1, the J gene TRBJ2-7, with a tentative D call TRBD2 (6 bases). Per the germline V gene, CDR1 is SGHRS and CDR2 is YFSETQ. V lost 3 bases and J 6 bases, leaving 19 bases between the germline ends. The CDR3 contains 15 residues.